Below are 14 T cell receptor beta chains sequenced from a single sample in a study of shared clonotypes between healthy human individuals. The naive CD8 subset, CD45RO-negative cells positively selected for CCR7, excluded terminally differentiated effector memory CD45RA+ cells. Clones were read by immunoSEQ multiplex PCR, and TCRdb kept only the in-frame ones, dropping some. The table lists under 850,000 clones, 80% to 95% of them singletons. Material: naive CD8+ T cells sorted from blood. Receptors originate from a man younger than 40 in good health.

V gene TRBV7-3 combines with J gene TRBJ2-2; D is possibly TRBD2 (6 bases). The germline V gene encodes CDR1 SGHTA and CDR2 FQGTGA. The CDR3 sequence is 17 residues long. V gave up 0 bases and J gave up 4 bases, with 15 bases separating them. The CDR3 spells CASSLTGGRDPTGELFF. The CDR3 DNA follows: TGTGCCAGCAGCTTAACGGGAGGCAGGGATCCCACCGGGGAGCTGTTTTTT.

The chain employs TRBV7-9 and TRBJ2-7; 7 bases are a match to TRBD2. Germline lookup yields CDR1 SEHNR and CDR2 FQNEAQ (reference sequence). This CDR3 comprises 13 residues. Germline trimming cut 5 bases from V and 2 bases from J; bases unmatched to any gene: 3. CDR3: CASSGGTTYEQYF. The CDR3 DNA reads TGTGCCAGCAGCGGAGGGACTACCTACGAGCAGTACTTC.

CDR3 sequence (DNA): TGCAGTGCTGACCACGGTGGGACCCAGTACTTC. Translation gives CSADHGGTQYF. The V gene is TRBV20-1, the J gene TRBJ2-5, with unresolved D. The V end was cut by 5 bases, the J end by 7 bases, with 11 bases between. The CDR3 has 11 amino acids. The germline CDR1 and CDR2 sequences are DFQATT and SNEGSKA (reference sequence).

This chain links TRBV28 with TRBJ1-4; D perhaps matches TRBD1 (6 bases). The V and J ends lost 5 bases and 7 bases respectively, with 14 bases between them. Germline-derived CDR1 and CDR2 are MDHEN and SYDVKM. CDR3 size: 14 residues. In nucleotides, the CDR3 is TGTGCCAGCAGTATCAGGGGAGTGGGTGAAAAACTGTTTTTT. Translated: CASSIRGVGEKLFF.

This rearrangement joins TRBV29-1 to TRBJ2-3; D call uncertain. This CDR3 is built from 13 residues. Germline CDR1 and CDR2: SQVTM and ANQGSEA. Deletions cut 8 bases from V and 2 bases from J, with 14 bases between. The CDR3, as DNA: TGCAGCTTACATTGGGCAAACACAGATACGCAGTATTTT. Protein product: CSLHWANTDTQYF.

The V and J genes are TRBV21-1 and TRBJ2-3. TRBV21-1 is annotated as a pseudogene. This CDR3 has 13 amino acids. The CDR3 region is CASGSRSTDTQYF. The DNA of the CDR3 is TGTGCCAGCGGATCTCGCAGCACAGATACGCAGTATTTT.

The genes are TRBV7-3 and TRBJ2-1, with D possibly TRBD2 on 5 matching bases. Germline CDR1 SGHTA, CDR2 FQGTGA. This CDR3 has 12 amino acids. Trimming took off 5 bases at V and 6 bases at J, with 8 bases between the two ends. Written as DNA, the CDR3 is TGTGCCAGCAGCCTCACTAGCAATGAGCAGTTCTTC. Its translation: CASSLTSNEQFF.

The chain links TRBV29-1 to TRBJ2-1; D might be TRBD2 (5 bases). Per the germline V gene, CDR1 is SQVTM and CDR2 is ANQGSEA. This CDR3 spans 17 amino acids. Trimming left V 1 base short and J 9 bases short, with 25 bases between. The DNA of the CDR3 is TGCAGCGTTGAAGGAATTGAGGCGGGCCGCAACGTGGGTGAGCAGTTCTTC. Translating gives CSVEGIEAGRNVGEQFF.

The chain couples TRBV30 to TRBJ2-1; 14 positions match TRBD2. CDR1 is GTSNPN and CDR2 is SVGIG in the germline V gene (reference sequence). The CDR3 spans 15 residues. The J segment lost 2 bases and the V segment lost 3 bases, leaving 0 bases of the junction unmatched. This CDR3 is CAWRGLAGAYNEQFF. The CDR3 DNA reads as TGTGCCTGGAGGGGACTAGCGGGAGCCTACAATGAGCAGTTCTTC.

V usage is TRBV5-6 and J usage is TRBJ2-2, with TRBD1 matching over 12 bases. The germline CDR1 and CDR2 sequences are SGHDT and YYEEEE. V was clipped by 2 bases and J by 5 bases; unmatched bases: 13. The length of the CDR3 is 19 residues. The CDR3 region is CASSFRDRGRILVTGELFF. The CDR3 DNA reads as TGTGCCAGCAGCTTCCGGGACAGGGGGCGTATTTTGGTAACCGGGGAGCTGTTTTTT.

The rearrangement uses TRBV5-6 and TRBJ2-7; either TRBD1 or TRBD2 may fit D (5 bases each). The CDR3 is made up of 15 amino acids. Deletions cut 2 bases from V and 3 bases from J, with 15 bases between. In germline, CDR1 is SGHDT, CDR2 YYEEEE. CDR3 nucleotide sequence: TGTGCCAGCAGCTTCCTGAGGGTGGGGGACTACGAGCAGTACTTC. Amino acid sequence: CASSFLRVGDYEQYF.

The V gene is TRBV9, the J gene TRBJ2-3; 8 bases match TRBD1. This CDR3 is built from 15 residues. The ends lost 0 bases at V and 5 bases at J; junction bases unmatched: 5. Germline CDR1 is SGDLS and CDR2 is YYNGEE. CDR3 coding DNA: TGTGCCAGCAGCGTAGATGGACAGGGTAGAGATACGCAGTATTTT. Its translation is CASSVDGQGRDTQYF.

The chain employs TRBV4-1 and TRBJ2-2; weak D call: TRBD2 (5 bases). The V end was cut by 1 base, the J end by 2 bases, with 8 bases between. CDR3 length: 15 amino acids. Germline-derived CDR1 and CDR2 are MGHRA and YSYEKL. CDR3 bases: TGCGCCAGCAGCCAAGTTGAGGGAAACACCGGGGAGCTGTTTTTT. The encoded protein is CASSQVEGNTGELFF.

This clone came up once. The chain is built from TRBV25-1 and TRBJ2-5; TRBD1 is a possible D gene (5 bases). V lost 2 bases to trimming and J lost 4 bases, with 5 bases between them. The CDR3 is 12 residues long. From germline, CDR1 is MGHDK and CDR2 SYGVNS. Written as DNA, the CDR3 is TGTGCCAGCAGTGAAGGGGCAGAGACCCAGTACTTC. It translates to CASSEGAETQYF. Together with reference TRBV25-1 and TRBJ2-5, the CDR3 gives the full variable domain: EADIYQTPRYLVIGTGKKITLECSQTMGHDKMYWYQQDPGMELHLIHYSYGVNSTEKGDLSSESTVSRIRTEHFPLTLESARPSHTSQYLCASSEGAETQYFGPGTRLLVL.